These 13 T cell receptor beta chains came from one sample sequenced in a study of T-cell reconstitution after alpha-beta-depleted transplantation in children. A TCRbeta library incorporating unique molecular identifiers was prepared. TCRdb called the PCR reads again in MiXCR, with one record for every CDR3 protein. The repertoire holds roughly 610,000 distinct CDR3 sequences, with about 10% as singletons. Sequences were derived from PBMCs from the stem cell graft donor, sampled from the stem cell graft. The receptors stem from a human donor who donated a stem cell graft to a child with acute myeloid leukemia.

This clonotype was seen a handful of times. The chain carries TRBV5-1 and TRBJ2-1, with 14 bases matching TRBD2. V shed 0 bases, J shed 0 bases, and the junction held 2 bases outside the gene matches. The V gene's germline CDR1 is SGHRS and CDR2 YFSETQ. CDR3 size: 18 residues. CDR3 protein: CASSLGTSGGSSYNEQFF. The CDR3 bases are TGCGCCAGCAGCTTGGGGACTAGCGGGGGGAGCTCCTACAATGAGCAGTTCTTC.

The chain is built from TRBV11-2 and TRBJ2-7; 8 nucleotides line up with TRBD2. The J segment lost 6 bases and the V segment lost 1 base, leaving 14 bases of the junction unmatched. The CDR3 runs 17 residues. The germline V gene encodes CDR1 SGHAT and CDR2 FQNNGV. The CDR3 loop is CASSLVSSGRVLREQYF. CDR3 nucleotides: TGTGCCAGCAGCTTAGTATCAAGCGGGAGAGTCCTCCGCGAGCAGTACTTC.

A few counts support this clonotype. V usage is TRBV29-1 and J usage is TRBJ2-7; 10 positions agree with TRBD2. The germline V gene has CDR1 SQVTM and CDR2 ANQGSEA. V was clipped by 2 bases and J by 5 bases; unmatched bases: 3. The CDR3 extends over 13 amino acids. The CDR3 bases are TGCAGCGTTGAACGGCTAGCGGGAGACGAGCAGTACTTC. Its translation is CSVERLAGDEQYF.

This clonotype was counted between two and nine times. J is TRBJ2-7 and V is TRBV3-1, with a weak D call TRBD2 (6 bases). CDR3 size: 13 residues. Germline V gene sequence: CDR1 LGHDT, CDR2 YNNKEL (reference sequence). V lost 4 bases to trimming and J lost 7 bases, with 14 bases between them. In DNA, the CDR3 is TGTGCCAGCAGCCCCCCGCCGGGGGTAGAGCAGTACTTC. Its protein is CASSPPPGVEQYF.

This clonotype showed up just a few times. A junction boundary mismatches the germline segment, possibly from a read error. CDR3 protein: CATSDSGAQETQYF. The CDR3 region has the DNA TGTGCCACCAGCGATTCAGGGGCGCAAGAGACCCAGTACTTC. The J gene is TRBJ2-5, the V gene TRBV24-1, with D tentatively TRBD1 (6 bases). From germline, CDR1 is KGHDR and CDR2 SFDVKD. This CDR3 is built from 14 residues.

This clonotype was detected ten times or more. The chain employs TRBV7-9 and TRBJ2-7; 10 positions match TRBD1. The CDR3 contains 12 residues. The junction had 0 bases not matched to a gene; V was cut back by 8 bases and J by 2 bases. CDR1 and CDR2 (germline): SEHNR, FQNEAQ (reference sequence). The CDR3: CASDRGPYEQYF. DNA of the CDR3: TGTGCCAGCGACAGGGGGCCCTACGAGCAGTACTTC.

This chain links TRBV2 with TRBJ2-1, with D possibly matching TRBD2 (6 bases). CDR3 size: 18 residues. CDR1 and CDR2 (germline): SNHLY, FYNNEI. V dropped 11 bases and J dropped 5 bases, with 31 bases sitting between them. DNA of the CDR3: TGTGCCTTCTGTTTCACGGGAGTTGGACTTCGCGGGAACAATGAGCAGTTCTTC. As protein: CAFCFTGVGLRGNNEQFF. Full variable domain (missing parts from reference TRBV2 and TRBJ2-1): EPEVTQTPSHQVTQMGQEVILRCVPISNHLYFYWYRQILGQKVEFLVSFYNNEISEKSEIFDDQFSVERPDGSNFTLKIRSTKLEDSAMYFCAFCFTGVGLRGNNEQFFGPGTRLTVL.

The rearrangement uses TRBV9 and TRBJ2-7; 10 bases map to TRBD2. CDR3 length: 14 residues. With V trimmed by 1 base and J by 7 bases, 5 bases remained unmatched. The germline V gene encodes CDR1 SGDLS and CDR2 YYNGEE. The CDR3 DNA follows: TGTGCCAGCAGCGTAACTAGCGGGGAGGCTGAGCAGTACTTC. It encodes CASSVTSGEAEQYF.

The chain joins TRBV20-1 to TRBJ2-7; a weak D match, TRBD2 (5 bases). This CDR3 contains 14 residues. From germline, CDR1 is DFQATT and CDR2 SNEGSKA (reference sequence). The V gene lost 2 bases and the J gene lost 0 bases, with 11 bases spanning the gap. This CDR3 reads CSARKDWVSYEQYF. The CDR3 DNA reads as TGCAGTGCTAGAAAGGACTGGGTCTCCTACGAGCAGTACTTC.

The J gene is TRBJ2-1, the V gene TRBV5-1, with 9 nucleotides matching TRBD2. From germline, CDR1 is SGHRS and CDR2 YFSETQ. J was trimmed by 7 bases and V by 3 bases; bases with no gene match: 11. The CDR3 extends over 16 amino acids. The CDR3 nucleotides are TGCGCCAGCAGCTCCCTTCGCGGGAGGGCGGGTAATGAGCAGTTCTTC. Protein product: CASSSLRGRAGNEQFF.

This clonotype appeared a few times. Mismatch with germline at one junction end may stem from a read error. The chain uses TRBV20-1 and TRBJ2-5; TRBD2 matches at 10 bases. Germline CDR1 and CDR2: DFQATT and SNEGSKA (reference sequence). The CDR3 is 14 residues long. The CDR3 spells CSAREAGGPETQYF. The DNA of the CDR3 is TGCAGTGCTCGAGAAGCGGGAGGGCCGGAGACCCAGTACTTC.

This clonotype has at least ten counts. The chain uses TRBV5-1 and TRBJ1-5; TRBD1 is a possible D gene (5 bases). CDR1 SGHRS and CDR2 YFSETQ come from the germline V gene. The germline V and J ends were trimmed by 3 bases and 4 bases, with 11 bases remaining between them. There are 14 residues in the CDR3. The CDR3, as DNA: TGCGCCAGCAGCTCTGACGGGACGAATCAGCCCCAGCATTTT. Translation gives CASSSDGTNQPQHF.

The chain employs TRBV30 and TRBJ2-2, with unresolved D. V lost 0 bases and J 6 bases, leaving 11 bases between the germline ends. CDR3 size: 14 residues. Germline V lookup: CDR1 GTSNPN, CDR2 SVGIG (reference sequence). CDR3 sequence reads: CAWSVDGSPGELFF. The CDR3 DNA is TGTGCCTGGAGTGTAGACGGTTCCCCCGGGGAGCTGTTTTTT.